A single sample gave rise to the 12 T cell receptor beta chains below, sequenced in a study of early T cells in non-severe SARS-CoV-2 infection (dated by TCRdb to the early 2020s). Libraries were built with 5' RACE. Sequencing was carried out with a NextSeq 500. Using fastp trimming at Q25 and MiXCR clonotype assembly, TCRdb reanalyzed the public sequencing data and kept in-frame beta chains. Every CDR3 protein is listed once, alongside the most common genes and DNA of its rows. For this sample the table gives fewer than 55,000 distinct CDR3 sequences, of which 7% to 10% were detected only once. Jointly, the top ten make up around 4% of the sample. Specimen: whole blood. The receptors originated from an adult who was a healthcare worker with PCR-confirmed SARS-CoV-2 infection or an uninfected control (not recorded which).

V and J are TRBV7-3 and TRBJ2-3, with TRBD2 identical over 14 bases. Germline values: CDR1 SGHTA, CDR2 FQGTGA. After removal of 3 bases from V and 0 bases from J, the junction contained 5 bases not matched to a gene. This CDR3 is built from 18 residues. CDR3 region: CASSFPGLAGESTDTQYF. In nucleotides, the CDR3 is TGTGCCAGCAGCTTCCCGGGACTAGCGGGGGAAAGCACAGATACGCAGTATTTT.

This chain joins TRBV5-5 and TRBJ1-1; TRBD1 might be the D (6 bases). Trimming left V 0 bases short and J 1 base short, with 13 bases between. The germline V gene has CDR1 SGHKS and CDR2 YYEKEE (reference sequence). The CDR3 totals 16 residues. CDR3 protein: CASSLDAGAQNTEAFF. CDR3 DNA: TGTGCCAGCAGCTTGGACGCGGGGGCCCAGAACACTGAAGCTTTCTTT.

This clonotype was detected many times. This chain links TRBV7-6 with TRBJ2-1; D might be TRBD1 (5 bases). Germline lookup yields CDR1 SGHVS and CDR2 FNYEAQ. Deletions cut 3 bases from V and 7 bases from J, with 7 bases between. The CDR3 totals 12 residues. CDR3 protein: CASSFQGNEQFF. In DNA form, the CDR3 reads TGTGCCAGCAGCTTCCAGGGTAATGAGCAGTTCTTC.

This rearrangement joins TRBV4-3 to TRBJ2-5; 8 bases align to TRBD1. Germline V gene lookup returns CDR1 LGHNA and CDR2 YSLEER. The ends lost 1 base at V and 1 base at J; junction bases unmatched: 2. CDR3 size: 15 residues. This chain's CDR3 is CASSQGQGIQETQYF. DNA for the CDR3: TGCGCCAGCAGCCAAGGACAGGGGATCCAAGAGACCCAGTACTTC.

The chain uses TRBV30 and TRBJ1-5; tentatively, D is TRBD1 (6 bases). The CDR3 has 15 residues. V was trimmed by 1 base and J by 0 bases, leaving 10 bases between them. Germline V gene sequence: CDR1 GTSNPN, CDR2 SVGIG (reference sequence). The CDR3 region has the DNA TGTGCCTGGAGTGGTCGACAGGATAGCAATCAGCCCCAGCATTTT. Translating it yields CAWSGRQDSNQPQHF.

In its sample, this clonotype was seen many times. The chain links TRBV21-1 to TRBJ2-2; the table calls TRBD2, which could not be checked here. TRBV21-1 is a pseudogene. The CDR3 loop spans 16 amino acids. Here the CDR3 DNA reads TGTGCCAGCAGCAAGGGAGACTGGAAGAACACCGGGGAGCTGTTTTTT. Residues: CASSKGDWKNTGELFF.

This clonotype appeared many times. The chain joins TRBV12-5 to TRBJ1-1; tentative D call: TRBD1 (5 bases). The CDR3 covers 13 residues. Looked up from germline, CDR1 is LGHNT and CDR2 is FRNRAP. The germline V and J ends were trimmed by 6 bases and 2 bases, with 10 bases remaining between them. CDR3 bases: TGTGCTAGTGGCCTGACAGAAAACACTGAAGCTTTCTTT. This sequence encodes CASGLTENTEAFF.

Ten or more counts support this clonotype. The chain combines TRBV2 with TRBJ2-5; D might be TRBD2 (5 bases). Germline V gene sequence: CDR1 SNHLY, CDR2 FYNNEI. The ends were cut back, 1 base at V and 5 bases at J, with 8 bases in the middle. The CDR3 length is 13 residues. DNA for the CDR3: TGTGCCAGCAGTGAAGGGCAGCGGGAGACCCAGTACTTC. Encoded protein: CASSEGQRETQYF. The full variable domain, completed using reference TRBV2 and TRBJ2-5, is EPEVTQTPSHQVTQMGQEVILRCVPISNHLYFYWYRQILGQKVEFLVSFYNNEISEKSEIFDDQFSVERPDGSNFTLKIRSTKLEDSAMYFCASSEGQRETQYFGPGTRLLVL.

The chain employs TRBV27 and TRBJ2-7; the match to TRBD2 covers 12 bases. V lost 8 bases and J lost 4; bases outside the gene matches: 6. The CDR3 sequence is 14 residues long. Germline CDR1 is MNHEY and CDR2 is SMNVEV (reference sequence). CDR3 loop: CASCRTSGKYEQYF. The CDR3 DNA follows: TGTGCCAGCTGCCGGACTAGCGGGAAATACGAGCAGTACTTC.

V is TRBV7-2 and J is TRBJ2-1, with 7 bases lining up with TRBD2. The trim removed 5 bases at V and 6 bases at J, leaving 4 bases unmatched. This CDR3 is 13 amino acids long. Looked up from germline, CDR1 is SGHTA and CDR2 is FQGNSA. CDR3: CASSPIAGNEQFF. CDR3 coding DNA: TGTGCCAGCAGCCCCATAGCGGGCAATGAGCAGTTCTTC.

This clonotype was recorded a few times. The genes are TRBV7-8 and TRBJ2-3; 8 bases agree with TRBD2. Unmatched junction bases numbered 19, after V lost 7 bases and J lost 10 bases. This CDR3 comprises 16 residues. Germline assignment: CDR1 SGHVS and CDR2 FQNEAQ. The CDR3 nucleotides are TGTGCCAGCACCCCGAGTTTGCGGGAGGCCCGGGGATCGCAGTATTTT. Its protein is CASTPSLREARGSQYF. The complete variable domain, with remaining parts taken from reference TRBV7-8 and TRBJ2-3, reads GAGVSQSPRYKVAKRGQDVALRCDPISGHVSLFWYQQALGQGPEFLTYFQNEAQLDKSGLPSDRFFAERPEGSVSTLKIQRTQQEDSAVYLCASTPSLREARGSQYFGPGTRLTVL.

The J gene is TRBJ2-3, the V gene TRBV20-1; 13 nucleotides agree with TRBD2. The ends lost 2 bases at V and 5 bases at J; junction bases unmatched: 7. CDR3 size: 16 residues. Germline lookup yields CDR1 DFQATT and CDR2 SNEGSKA (reference sequence). CDR3 region: CSARRTSGSPLDTQYF. In DNA, the CDR3 is TGCAGTGCTAGAAGGACTAGCGGGAGCCCGCTAGATACGCAGTATTTT.